This T cell receptor (beta chain) emerged from a study of T-cell memory formation after mild COVID-19 (dated by TCRdb to the early 2020s). At the level of the whole study: TCR sequence clusters from the two donors were found to be largely donor specific. T-cell clones expanding and contracting after mild COVID-19 in two donors were tracked by longitudinal TCRalpha and TCRbeta repertoire sequencing. The cohort comprised two young, previously healthy adult volunteers, one female and one male. General conclusions and limits of the study: Only two mild cases were covered in the study, and larger cohorts including severe cases with pre-infection samples were considered necessary. SARS-CoV-2 specificity was not confirmed for the second-wave clones peaking on day 37. Contracting CD4+ clones were found mainly in CM and EM memory subsets, while CD8+ clones were enriched in EMRA. Clones contracting from day 15 to 85 had balanced CD4/CD8 phenotypes, while a second wave expanding from day 15 to 37 was biased towards CD4+. Some responding clones were detected in pre-infection memory, which suggested that pre-existing cross-reactive memory T cells had joined the SARS-CoV-2 response.

The junction carries 12 bases between V and J, which are trimmed by 4 bases and 6 bases respectively. From the cysteine up to the phenylalanine, the CDR3 has a length of 13 residues. Only CDR3 DNA is held: 39 bases, read in frame from base 1. The germline V gene sets CDR1 to SGHDN and CDR2 to FVKESK. TCRdb shows the sequencer as Illumina NovaSeq 6000. Using 5'RACE with constant-segment primers, TCRalpha and TCRbeta cDNA libraries were constructed, with sample barcodes and unique molecular identifiers added in the process. RNA was extracted from every sample with Trizol reagent. The libraries were amplified in two PCR steps, and the second step added a second sample barcode and Illumina TruSeq adapters. The libraries were sequenced on an Illumina NovaSeq using 2 x 150 bp paired-end reads. Processing in the source paper ran as follows. Reads were demultiplexed and collapsed into UMI-guided consensus sequences with migec v1.2.7. Using mixcr v2.1.11, the UMI consensuses were aligned to TRA and TRB V and J templates and assembled into clonotypes. A clonotype was counted as expanded or contracted only when both edgeR and NoisET called the clonotype significant, with the noise models trained on biological replicates. For edgeR calls, the cutoffs were a false discovery rate-adjusted p below 0.01 and a log2 fold-change threshold of 1. As an exploratory analysis of dynamics, PCA with hierarchical clustering was applied to max-normalized trajectories of the 1000 most abundant clonotypes. Each responding clone was given a CD4 or CD8 phenotype based on the CD4+ and CD8+ repertoires, which had been sequenced separately. TCRdb reran the public reads through fastp at Q25 and MiXCR, keeping productive beta chains. Here each entry gathers all rows of one CDR3 protein and keeps the most common genes and DNA. These V and J calls rely on TCRdb rather than the paper's analysis. This sample gives roughly 150,000 distinct CDR3 sequences in total; 10% to 15% of them show up just once. Jointly, the top ten make up more than 3% of the sample.

Ficoll-Paque density gradient centrifugation was the method used to isolate PBMCs. As for this clonotype: This receptor's antigen is unknown. Within one base of it there is no much larger clone, and no base qualities were kept.

Specimen: PBMCs or a T cell subset sorted from them (not recorded which). The receptor was derived from a man younger than 35 who had mild COVID-19 (a few samples of this study predate the infection). The sample titles of this study are shuffled in the database, so cell type and time point are left out; the donor was told from shared clones. Here the chain combines TRBV14 and TRBJ1-2; the D gene assignment is ambiguous. The nucleotides read TGTGCCAGCAGCCCCCGACTCCGGGATGGCTACACCTTC. The resulting protein is CASSPRLRDGYTF.